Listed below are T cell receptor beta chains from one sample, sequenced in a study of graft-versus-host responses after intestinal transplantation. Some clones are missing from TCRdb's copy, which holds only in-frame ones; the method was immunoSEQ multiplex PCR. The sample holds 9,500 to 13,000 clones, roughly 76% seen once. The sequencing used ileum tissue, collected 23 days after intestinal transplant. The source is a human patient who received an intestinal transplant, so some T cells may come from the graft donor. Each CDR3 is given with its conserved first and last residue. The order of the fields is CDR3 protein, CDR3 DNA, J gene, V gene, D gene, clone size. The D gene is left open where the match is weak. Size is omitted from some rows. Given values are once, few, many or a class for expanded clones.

CDR3: CASSQAYTDTQYF
DNA: TGTGCCAGCAGCCAAGCCTACACAGATACGCAGTATTTT
J: TRBJ2-3
V: TRBV7-6
D: -
size: -

CDR3: CASSTSGTGIGYTF
DNA: TGTGCCAGCAGTACCTCCGGGACAGGGATTGGCTACACCTTC
J: TRBJ1-2
V: TRBV28
D: TRBD1
size: -

CDR3: CASSHDRGIEQYF
DNA: TGCGCCAGCAGCCACGACAGGGGAATCGAGCAGTACTTC
J: TRBJ2-7
V: TRBV4-1
D: TRBD1
size: -

CDR3: CASSPRDRGLYEQYF
DNA: TGTGCCAGCAGCCCCAGGGACAGGGGGCTTTACGAGCAGTACTTC
J: TRBJ2-7
V: TRBV9
D: TRBD1
size: -

CDR3: CASSPQARENIQYF
DNA: TGCGCCAGCAGCCCGCAGGCAAGAGAAAACATTCAGTACTTC
J: TRBJ2-4
V: TRBV4-3
D: -
size: -

CDR3: CASSGGQGARNTEAFF
DNA: TGTGCCAGCAGTGGGGGCCAGGGGGCTCGGAACACTGAAGCTTTCTTT
J: TRBJ1-1
V: TRBV6-1
D: TRBD1
size: -

CDR3: CASIGQGQETQYF
DNA: TGCGCCAGCATTGGACAGGGCCAAGAGACCCAGTACTTC
J: TRBJ2-5
V: TRBV5-1
D: TRBD1
size: -

CDR3: CASSGMGVNTGELFF
DNA: TGCGCCAGCAGCGGGATGGGAGTGAACACCGGGGAGCTGTTTTTT
J: TRBJ2-2
V: TRBV5-1
D: -
size: -

CDR3: CASSMGTDGSYEQYF
DNA: TGTGCCAGCAGCATGGGGACGGATGGCTCCTACGAGCAGTACTTC
J: TRBJ2-7
V: TRBV9
D: -
size: once

CDR3: CARGLAGQGTYEQYF
DNA: TGTGCCAGGGGACTAGCGGGCCAAGGTACCTACGAGCAGTACTTC
J: TRBJ2-7
V: TRBV2
D: TRBD2
size: -

CDR3: CASTGQGAGEAFF
DNA: TGTGCCAGCACCGGACAGGGGGCTGGTGAAGCTTTCTTT
J: TRBJ1-1
V: TRBV11-3
D: TRBD1
size: -

CDR3: CASSLGPGSSTDTQYF
DNA: TGTGCCAGCAGCTTAGGGCCAGGATCCAGCACAGATACGCAGTATTTT
J: TRBJ2-3
V: TRBV11-3
D: -
size: -

CDR3: CASSQYRSYNEQFF
DNA: TGTGCCAGCAGCCAATATCGCTCCTACAATGAGCAGTTCTTC
J: TRBJ2-1
V: TRBV6-1
D: -
size: -

CDR3: CASSLSTNQPQHF
DNA: TGTGCCAGCAGTTTATCGACCAATCAGCCCCAGCATTTT
J: TRBJ1-5
V: TRBV27
D: -
size: -

CDR3: CASSVGQNTEAFF
DNA: TGTGCCAGCAGTGTGGGACAAAACACTGAAGCTTTCTTT
J: TRBJ1-1
V: TRBV25-1
D: -
size: -